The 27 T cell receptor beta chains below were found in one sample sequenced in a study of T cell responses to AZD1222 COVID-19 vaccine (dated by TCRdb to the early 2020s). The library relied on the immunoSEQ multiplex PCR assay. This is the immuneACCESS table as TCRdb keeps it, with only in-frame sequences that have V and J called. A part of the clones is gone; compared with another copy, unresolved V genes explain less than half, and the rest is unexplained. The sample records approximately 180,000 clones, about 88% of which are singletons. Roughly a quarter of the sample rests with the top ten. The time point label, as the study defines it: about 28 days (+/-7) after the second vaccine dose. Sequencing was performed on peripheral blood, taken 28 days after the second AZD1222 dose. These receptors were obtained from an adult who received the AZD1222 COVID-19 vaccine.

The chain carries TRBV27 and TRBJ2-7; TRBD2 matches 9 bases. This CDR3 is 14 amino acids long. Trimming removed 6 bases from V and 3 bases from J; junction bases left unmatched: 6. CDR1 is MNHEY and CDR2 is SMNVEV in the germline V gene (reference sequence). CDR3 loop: CASSLSTSGYEQYF. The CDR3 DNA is TGTGCCAGCAGCCTCTCGACTAGCGGCTACGAGCAGTACTTC.

CDR3 residues: CASSGRAGELFF. The CDR3 nucleotides read TGTGCCAGCAGTGGCCGGGCCGGGGAGCTGTTTTTT. This chain joins TRBV2 and TRBJ2-2; D is unresolved. Per the germline V gene, CDR1 is SNHLY and CDR2 is FYNNEI. Trimming took 4 bases from V and 6 from J, leaving 6 bases between them. There are 12 residues in the CDR3. Full variable domain (missing parts from reference TRBV2 and TRBJ2-2): EPEVTQTPSHQVTQMGQEVILRCVPISNHLYFYWYRQILGQKVEFLVSFYNNEISEKSEIFDDQFSVERPDGSNFTLKIRSTKLEDSAMYFCASSGRAGELFFGEGSRLTVL.

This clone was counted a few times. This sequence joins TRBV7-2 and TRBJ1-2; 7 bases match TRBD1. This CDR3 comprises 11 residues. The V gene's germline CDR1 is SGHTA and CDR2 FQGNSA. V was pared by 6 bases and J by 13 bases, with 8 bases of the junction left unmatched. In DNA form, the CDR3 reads TGTGCCAGCAGTTCCTACCGGGACAGCACCTTC. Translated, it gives CASSSYRDSTF.

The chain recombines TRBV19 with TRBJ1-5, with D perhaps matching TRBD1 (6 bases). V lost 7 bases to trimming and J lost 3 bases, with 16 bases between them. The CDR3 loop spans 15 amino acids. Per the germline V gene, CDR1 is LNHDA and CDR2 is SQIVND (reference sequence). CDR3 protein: CASTPGGQNNQPQHF. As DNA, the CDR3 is TGTGCCAGTACCCCAGGCGGACAGAACAATCAGCCCCAGCATTTT.

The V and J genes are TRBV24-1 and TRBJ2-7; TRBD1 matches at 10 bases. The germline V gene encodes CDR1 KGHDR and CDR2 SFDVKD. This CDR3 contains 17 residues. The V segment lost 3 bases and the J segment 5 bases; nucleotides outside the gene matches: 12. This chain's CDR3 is CATSDPYPGQGIHEQYF. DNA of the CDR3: TGTGCCACCAGTGATCCGTACCCGGGACAGGGGATCCACGAGCAGTACTTC.

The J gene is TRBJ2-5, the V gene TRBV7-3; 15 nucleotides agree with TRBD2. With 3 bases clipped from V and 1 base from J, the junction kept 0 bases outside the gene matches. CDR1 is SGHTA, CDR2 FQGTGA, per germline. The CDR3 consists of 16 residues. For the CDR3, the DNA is TGTGCCAGCAGCTTGGGACTAGCGGGAGGCCAAGAGACCCAGTACTTC. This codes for CASSLGLAGGQETQYF.

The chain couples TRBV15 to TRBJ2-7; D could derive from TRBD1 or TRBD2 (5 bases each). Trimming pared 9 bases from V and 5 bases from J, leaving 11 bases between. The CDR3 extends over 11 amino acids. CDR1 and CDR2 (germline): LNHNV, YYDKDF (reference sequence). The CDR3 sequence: CATRGENEQYF. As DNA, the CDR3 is TGTGCCACGAGGGGTGAGAACGAGCAGTACTTC.

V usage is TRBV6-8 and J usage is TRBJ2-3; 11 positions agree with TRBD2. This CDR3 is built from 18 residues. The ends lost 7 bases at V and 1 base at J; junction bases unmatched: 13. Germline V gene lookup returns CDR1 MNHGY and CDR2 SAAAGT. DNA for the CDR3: TGTGCCAGCAAGGCCCGGGCTAGCGGGAGGCCGTGCACAGATACGCAGTATTTT. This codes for CASKARASGRPCTDTQYF.

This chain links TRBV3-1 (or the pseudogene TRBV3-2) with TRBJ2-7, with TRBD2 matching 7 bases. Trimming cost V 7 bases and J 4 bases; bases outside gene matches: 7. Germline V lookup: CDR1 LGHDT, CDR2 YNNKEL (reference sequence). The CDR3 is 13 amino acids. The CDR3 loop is CASTRGGGYEQYF. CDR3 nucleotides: TGTGCCAGCACCCGTGGCGGGGGTTACGAGCAGTACTTC.

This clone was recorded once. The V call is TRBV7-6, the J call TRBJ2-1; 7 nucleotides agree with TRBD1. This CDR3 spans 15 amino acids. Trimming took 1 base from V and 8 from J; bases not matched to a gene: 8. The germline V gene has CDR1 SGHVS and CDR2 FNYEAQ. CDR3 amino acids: CASSLEGRGFDEQFF. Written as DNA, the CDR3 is TGTGCCAGCAGCTTAGAGGGCAGGGGGTTCGATGAGCAGTTCTTC.

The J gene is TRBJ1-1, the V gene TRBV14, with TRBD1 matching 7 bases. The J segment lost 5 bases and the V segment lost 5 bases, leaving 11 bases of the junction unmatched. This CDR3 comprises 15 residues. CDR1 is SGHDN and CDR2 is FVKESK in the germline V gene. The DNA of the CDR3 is TGTGCCAGCAGCTTGTCTCCAGGGGGTGAGACTGAAGCTTTCTTT. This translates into CASSLSPGGETEAFF.

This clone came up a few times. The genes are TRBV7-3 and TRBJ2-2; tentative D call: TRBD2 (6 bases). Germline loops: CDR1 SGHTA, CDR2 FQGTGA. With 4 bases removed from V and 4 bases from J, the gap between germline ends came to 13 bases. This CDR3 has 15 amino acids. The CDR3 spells CASSSYSGVTGELFF. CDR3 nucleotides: TGTGCCAGCAGCTCTTATAGCGGAGTCACCGGGGAGCTGTTTTTT.

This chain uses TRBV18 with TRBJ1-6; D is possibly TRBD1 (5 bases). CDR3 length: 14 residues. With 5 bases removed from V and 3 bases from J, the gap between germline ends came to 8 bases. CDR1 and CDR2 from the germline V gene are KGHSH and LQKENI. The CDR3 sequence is CASSEDSYNSPLHF. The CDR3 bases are TGTGCCAGCTCAGAAGACAGCTATAATTCACCCCTCCACTTT.

This CDR3 is CSVGDSNQPQHF. For the CDR3, the DNA is TGCAGCGTTGGAGATAGCAATCAGCCCCAGCATTTT. The chain has TRBV29-1 and TRBJ1-5; D is uncertain. The V and J ends lost 4 bases and 0 bases respectively, with 4 bases between them. Germline lookup yields CDR1 SQVTM and CDR2 ANQGSEA. The CDR3 is 12 amino acids.

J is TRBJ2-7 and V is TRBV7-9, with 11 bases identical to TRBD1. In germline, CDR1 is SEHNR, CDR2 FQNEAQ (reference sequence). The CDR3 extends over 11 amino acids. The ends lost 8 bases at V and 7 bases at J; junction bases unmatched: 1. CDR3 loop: CASGTGGEQYF. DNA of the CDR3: TGTGCCAGCGGGACAGGGGGAGAGCAGTACTTC. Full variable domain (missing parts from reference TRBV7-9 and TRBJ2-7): DTGVSQNPRHKITKRGQNVTFRCDPISEHNRLYWYRQTLGQGPEFLTYFQNEAQLEKSRLLSDRFSAERPKGSFSTLEIQRTEQGDSAMYLCASGTGGEQYFGPGTRLTVT.

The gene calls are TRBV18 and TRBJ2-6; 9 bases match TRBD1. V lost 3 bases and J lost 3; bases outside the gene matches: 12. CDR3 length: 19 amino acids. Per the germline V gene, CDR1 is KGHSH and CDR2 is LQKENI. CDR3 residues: CASSPLGQGVFGGANVLTF. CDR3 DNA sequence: TGTGCCAGCTCACCTCTGGGACAGGGTGTATTCGGTGGGGCCAACGTCCTGACTTTC.

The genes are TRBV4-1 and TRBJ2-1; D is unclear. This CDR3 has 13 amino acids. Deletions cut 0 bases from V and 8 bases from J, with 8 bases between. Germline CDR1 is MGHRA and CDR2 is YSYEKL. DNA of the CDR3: TGCGCCAGCAGCCAAGACACGGATGATGAGCAGTTCTTC. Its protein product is CASSQDTDDEQFF.

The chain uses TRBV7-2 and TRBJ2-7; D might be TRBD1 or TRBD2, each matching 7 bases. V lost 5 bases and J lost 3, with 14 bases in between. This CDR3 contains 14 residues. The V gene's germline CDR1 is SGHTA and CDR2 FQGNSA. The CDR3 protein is CASSPRGGFYEQYF. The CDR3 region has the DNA TGTGCCAGCAGCCCCAGGGGGGGATTCTACGAGCAGTACTTC.

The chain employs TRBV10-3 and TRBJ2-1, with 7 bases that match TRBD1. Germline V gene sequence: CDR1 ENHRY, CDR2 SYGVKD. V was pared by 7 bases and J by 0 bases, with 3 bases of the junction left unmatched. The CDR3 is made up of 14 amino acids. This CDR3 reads CAITGTASYNEQFF. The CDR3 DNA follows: TGTGCCATCACCGGGACAGCCTCCTACAATGAGCAGTTCTTC.

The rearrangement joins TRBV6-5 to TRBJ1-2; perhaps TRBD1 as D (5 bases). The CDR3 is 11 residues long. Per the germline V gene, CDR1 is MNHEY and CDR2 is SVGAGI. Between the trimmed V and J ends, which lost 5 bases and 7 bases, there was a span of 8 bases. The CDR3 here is CASSPGSGYTF. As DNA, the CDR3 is TGTGCCAGCAGTCCAGGGAGTGGCTACACCTTC.

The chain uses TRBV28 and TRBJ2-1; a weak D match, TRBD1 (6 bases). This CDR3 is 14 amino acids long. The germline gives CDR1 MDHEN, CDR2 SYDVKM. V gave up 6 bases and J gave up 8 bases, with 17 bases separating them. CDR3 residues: CASSLRQGSYEQFF. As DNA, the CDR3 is TGTGCCAGCAGCCTCCGGCAGGGGTCCTATGAGCAGTTCTTC.

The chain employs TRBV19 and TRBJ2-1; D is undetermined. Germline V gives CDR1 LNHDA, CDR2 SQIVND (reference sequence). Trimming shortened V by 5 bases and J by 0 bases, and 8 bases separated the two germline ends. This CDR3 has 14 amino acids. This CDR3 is CASSPYSSYNEQFF. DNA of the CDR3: TGTGCCAGTAGTCCCTACAGCTCCTACAATGAGCAGTTCTTC.

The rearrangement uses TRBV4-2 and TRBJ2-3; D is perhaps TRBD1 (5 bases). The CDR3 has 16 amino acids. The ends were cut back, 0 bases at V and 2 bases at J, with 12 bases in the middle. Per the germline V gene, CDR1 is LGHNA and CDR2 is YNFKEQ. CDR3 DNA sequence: TGTGCCAGCAGCCAAGATTTAGGGGCTAACACAGATACGCAGTATTTT. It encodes CASSQDLGANTDTQYF.

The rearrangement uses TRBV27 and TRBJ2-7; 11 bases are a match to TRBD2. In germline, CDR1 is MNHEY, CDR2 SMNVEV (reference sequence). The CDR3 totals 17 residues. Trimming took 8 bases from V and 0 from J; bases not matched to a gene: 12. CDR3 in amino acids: CASLNLAGGDTSYEQYF. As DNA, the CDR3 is TGTGCCAGCCTTAATCTAGCGGGAGGCGACACCTCCTACGAGCAGTACTTC.

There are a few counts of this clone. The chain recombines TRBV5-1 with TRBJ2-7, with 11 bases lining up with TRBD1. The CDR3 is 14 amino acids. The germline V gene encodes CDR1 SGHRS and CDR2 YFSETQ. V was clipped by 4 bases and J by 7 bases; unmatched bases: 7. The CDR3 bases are TGCGCCAGCAGCCCTGGGACAGGGGGTCAAGAGCAGTACTTC. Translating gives CASSPGTGGQEQYF. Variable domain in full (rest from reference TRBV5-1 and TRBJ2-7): KAGVTQTPRYLIKTRGQQVTLSCSPISGHRSVSWYQQTPGQGLQFLFEYFSETQRNKGNFPGRFSGRQFSNSRSEMNVSTLELGDSALYLCASSPGTGGQEQYFGPGTRLTVT.

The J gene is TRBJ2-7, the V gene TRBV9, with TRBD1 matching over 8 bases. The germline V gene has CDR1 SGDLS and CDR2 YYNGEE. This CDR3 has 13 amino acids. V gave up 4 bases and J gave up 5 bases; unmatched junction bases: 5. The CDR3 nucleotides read TGTGCCAGCAGCCTGGGACAGGCAAACGAGCAGTACTTC. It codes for CASSLGQANEQYF.

The CDR3 DNA reads TGTGCCAGCAGCGTGACTGGGACAGGCGGCTACGAGCAGTACTTC. Protein sequence: CASSVTGTGGYEQYF. V is TRBV9 and J is TRBJ2-7; 8 bases match TRBD1. Germline CDR1 reads SGDLS; CDR2 reads YYNGEE. The CDR3 spans 15 residues. J lost 3 bases, V lost 2 bases, and 7 bases had no gene match.